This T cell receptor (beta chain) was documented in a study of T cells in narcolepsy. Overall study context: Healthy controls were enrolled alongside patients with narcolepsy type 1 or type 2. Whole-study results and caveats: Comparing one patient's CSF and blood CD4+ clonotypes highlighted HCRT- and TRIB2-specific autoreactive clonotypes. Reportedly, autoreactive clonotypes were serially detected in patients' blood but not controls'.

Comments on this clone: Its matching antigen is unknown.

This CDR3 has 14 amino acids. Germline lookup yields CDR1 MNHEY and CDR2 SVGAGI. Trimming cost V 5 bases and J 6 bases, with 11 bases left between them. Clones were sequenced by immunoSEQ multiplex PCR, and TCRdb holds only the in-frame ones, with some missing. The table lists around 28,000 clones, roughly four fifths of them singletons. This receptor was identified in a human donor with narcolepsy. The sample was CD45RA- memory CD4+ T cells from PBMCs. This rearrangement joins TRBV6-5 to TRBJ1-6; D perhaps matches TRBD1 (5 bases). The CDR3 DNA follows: TGTGCCAGCAGTGTCCAGGGTCGTAATTCACCCCTCCACTTT. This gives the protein CASSVQGRNSPLHF.